The 20 T cell receptor beta chains in this list originate from one sample, sequenced in a study of blood T cell repertoires in COVID-19. TCRdb's copy holds only in-frame clones and misses some; the assay was immunoSEQ multiplex PCR. This table holds some 510,000 clones, approximately 87% found once. The sample comprised PBMCs or T cells enriched from blood (not recorded which). The receptors were sampled from a woman aged 35 to 49 who had recovered from COVID-19.

The CDR3: CASSGGTGRIEKLFF. CDR3 nucleotide sequence: TGCGCCAGCAGCGGCGGGACAGGGCGTATTGAAAAACTGTTTTTT. This chain joins TRBV4-1 and TRBJ1-4, with 9 bases identical to TRBD1. The CDR3 covers 15 residues. The V gene's germline CDR1 is MGHRA and CDR2 YSYEKL. The V gene end was trimmed by 5 bases and the J gene end by 7 bases; junction bases not matched to a gene: 8.

The chain employs TRBV5-4 and TRBJ2-7; 10 bases line up with TRBD1. The CDR3 runs 14 residues. Germline loops: CDR1 SGHNT, CDR2 YYREEE (reference sequence). V lost 4 bases and J lost 6; bases outside the gene matches: 7. Here the CDR3 DNA reads TGTGCCAGCAGCCGGGACAGGGGAGGTGGCGAGCAGTACTTC. Protein: CASSRDRGGGEQYF.

V gene TRBV4-1 combines with J gene TRBJ2-7, with D possibly matching TRBD2 (6 bases). Germline-derived CDR1 and CDR2 are MGHRA and YSYEKL. The CDR3 consists of 15 residues. Trimming shortened V by 1 base and J by 4 bases, and 14 bases separated the two germline ends. Written as DNA, the CDR3 is TGCGCCAGCAGCCAAGGGCAGGGACTTGGATACGAGCAGTACTTC. This sequence encodes CASSQGQGLGYEQYF.

This sequence joins TRBV29-1 and TRBJ1-2; TRBD1 might be the D (5 bases). CDR1 SQVTM and CDR2 ANQGSEA come from the germline V gene. This CDR3 is 13 amino acids long. Trimming took 4 bases from V and 4 from J, leaving 13 bases between them. The CDR3 coding sequence is TGCAGCGTTGTCTCGGACACCGCCTATGGCTACACCTTC. Amino acid sequence: CSVVSDTAYGYTF. Drawing the rest from reference TRBV29-1 and TRBJ1-2, the complete variable domain is SAVISQKPSRDICQRGTSLTIQCQVDSQVTMMFWYRQQPGQSLTLIATANQGSEATYESGFVIDKFPISRPNLTFSTLTVSNMSPEDSSIYLCSVVSDTAYGYTFGSGTRLTVV.

The V and J genes are TRBV3-1 (or the pseudogene TRBV3-2) and TRBJ1-5; D is undetermined. Germline lookup yields CDR1 LGHDT and CDR2 YNNKEL (reference sequence). V was pared by 0 bases and J by 1 base, with 7 bases between. This CDR3 has 15 amino acids. In DNA, the CDR3 is TGTGCCAGCAGCCAAGATTCCAGAAGCAATCAGCCCCAGCATTTT. Translated: CASSQDSRSNQPQHF.

The rearrangement joins TRBV6-6 to TRBJ2-1; 13 bases line up with TRBD2. Germline lookup yields CDR1 MNHNY and CDR2 SVGAGI (reference sequence). CDR3 length equals 16 residues. V was pared by 5 bases and J by 9 bases, with 10 bases of the junction left unmatched. The CDR3 here is CASSRLAGGGVGEQFF. As DNA, the CDR3 is TGTGCCAGCAGTCGACTAGCGGGAGGTGGGGTTGGTGAGCAGTTCTTC.

The chain couples TRBV19 to TRBJ1-1; D is unclear. Germline CDR1 LNHDA, CDR2 SQIVND (reference sequence). CDR3 size: 14 residues. V was cut by 1 base and J by 6 bases, with 12 bases left in between. In DNA, the CDR3 is TGTGCCAGTAGTATAGCGGCAGGTTTCGCTGAAGCTTTCTTT. Translating it yields CASSIAAGFAEAFF.

The J gene is TRBJ1-3, the V gene TRBV13, with D tentatively TRBD1 (5 bases). The V gene's germline CDR1 is PRHDT and CDR2 FYEKMQ (reference sequence). The CDR3 contains 16 residues. Trimming removed 0 bases at V and 0 bases at J, with 9 bases between. As DNA, the CDR3 is TGTGCCAGCAGCTTAGGGGGGCAGTTCTCTGGAAACACCATATATTTT. Protein product: CASSLGGQFSGNTIYF.

The chain is built from TRBV5-6 and TRBJ1-1; TRBD1 aligns across 9 bases. CDR1 is SGHDT, CDR2 YYEEEE, per germline. CDR3 length equals 14 residues. With V trimmed by 0 bases and J by 9 bases, 6 bases remained unmatched. CDR3 in amino acids: CASSLEGTGYQAFF. CDR3 DNA sequence: TGTGCCAGCAGCTTGGAAGGGACAGGGTACCAAGCTTTCTTT.

This chain connects TRBV2 to TRBJ1-1; 11 bases agree with TRBD1. Germline V gene sequence: CDR1 SNHLY, CDR2 FYNNEI. The CDR3 totals 13 residues. Trimming at V came to 6 bases and at J to 5 bases, leaving 2 bases not matched to a gene. The CDR3 DNA follows: TGTGCCAGCAGGGACAGGGGGCGAACTGAAGCTTTCTTT. Its protein product is CASRDRGRTEAFF.

This clone was seen a few times. The V call is TRBV6-5, the J call TRBJ2-7; TRBD1 is a possible D gene (5 bases). Trimming removed 1 base at V and 0 bases at J, with 7 bases between. The V gene's germline CDR1 is MNHEY and CDR2 SVGAGI. The CDR3 has 14 amino acids. In DNA, the CDR3 is TGTGCCAGCAGTTACTTCAGGGCCTCCTACGAGCAGTACTTC. Translated: CASSYFRASYEQYF.

CDR3 in DNA: TGTGCCAGCAGCTTAGAGGTAGCGGGATCCTACGAGCAGTACTTC. Protein: CASSLEVAGSYEQYF. This chain connects TRBV7-2 to TRBJ2-7; 8 bases line up with TRBD2. Germline assignment: CDR1 SGHTA and CDR2 FQGNSA. The CDR3 loop spans 15 amino acids. The V gene end was trimmed by 1 base and the J gene end by 1 base; junction bases not matched to a gene: 3.

This clone has only a few counts. This sequence joins TRBV9 and TRBJ2-5, with 9 bases lining up with TRBD2. V shed 6 bases and J 4 bases; nucleotides not matched to a gene: 10. Germline V gives CDR1 SGDLS, CDR2 YYNGEE. This CDR3 contains 15 residues. CDR3 amino acids: CASNGGGRAAETQYF. In DNA, the CDR3 is TGTGCCAGCAATGGTGGCGGGAGGGCCGCAGAGACCCAGTACTTC.

A few counts support this clone. The chain carries TRBV10-3 and TRBJ1-5; no clear D gene. Looked up from germline, CDR1 is ENHRY and CDR2 is SYGVKD. V gave up 7 bases and J gave up 0 bases, with 7 bases separating them. This CDR3 has 13 amino acids. The CDR3, as DNA: TGTGCCATCAAAGGAGATAGCAATCAGCCCCAGCATTTT. Translation: CAIKGDSNQPQHF.

This clone was detected only once. This CDR3 reads CASSQTGRGGQGYTF. The CDR3 DNA follows: TGCGCCAGCAGCCAGACCGGTAGGGGGGGGCAAGGCTACACCTTC. The rearrangement uses TRBV4-3 and TRBJ1-2; D might be TRBD1 (6 bases). The length of the CDR3 is 15 residues. Germline values: CDR1 LGHNA, CDR2 YSLEER. Trimming took off 3 bases at V and 8 bases at J, with 19 bases between the two ends.

The V and J genes are TRBV29-1 and TRBJ1-3; weak D call: TRBD1 (5 bases). In germline, CDR1 is SQVTM, CDR2 ANQGSEA. V was trimmed by 7 bases and J by 3 bases, leaving 13 bases between them. The CDR3 consists of 13 residues. The CDR3, as DNA: TGCAGCGCCCAGGGTAGTGGTGGAAACACCATATATTTT. Protein sequence: CSAQGSGGNTIYF.

The chain joins TRBV6-1 to TRBJ1-1; D gene unclear. CDR3 length equals 16 residues. CDR1 and CDR2 (germline): MNHNS, SASEGT. The V gene lost 4 bases and the J gene lost 3 bases, with 18 bases spanning the gap. As DNA, the CDR3 is TGTGCCAGCAGTGGCCCGGGGAGGGTTGGGTACACTGAAGCTTTCTTT. Its protein product is CASSGPGRVGYTEAFF.

The V call is TRBV5-6, the J call TRBJ2-3; the D is unclear. The CDR3 extends over 14 amino acids. CDR1 and CDR2 (germline): SGHDT, YYEEEE. Trimming shortened V by 1 base and J by 6 bases, and 12 bases separated the two germline ends. The CDR3 spells CASSLTFYSDTQYF. CDR3 DNA: TGTGCCAGCAGCTTGACGTTTTACTCTGATACGCAGTATTTT.

The V call is TRBV7-2, the J call TRBJ1-5; TRBD1 aligns across 10 bases. Germline CDR1 SGHTA, CDR2 FQGNSA. V gave up 5 bases and J gave up 5 bases; unmatched junction bases: 6. This CDR3 comprises 15 residues. This CDR3 is CASSARDRGHQPQHF. The DNA for the CDR3 is TGTGCCAGCAGCGCCCGGGACAGGGGCCATCAGCCCCAGCATTTT.

The chain links TRBV9 to TRBJ2-2; 9 bases line up with TRBD2. This CDR3 contains 18 residues. CDR1 and CDR2 (germline): SGDLS, YYNGEE. V lost 0 bases, J lost 4 bases, and 10 bases stayed unmatched. The CDR3 region is CASSVASMLAGATGELFF. CDR3 nucleotides: TGTGCCAGCAGCGTAGCTTCTATGTTAGCGGGAGCCACCGGGGAGCTGTTTTTT. Together with reference TRBV9 and TRBJ2-2, the CDR3 gives the full variable domain: DSGVTQTPKHLITATGQRVTLRCSPRSGDLSVYWYQQSLDQGLQFLIQYYNGEERAKGNILERFSAQQFPDLHSELNLSSLELGDSALYFCASSVASMLAGATGELFFGEGSRLTVL.